The entry below gives a single T cell receptor beta chain sequence along with its context. The data stem from a study of T cell changes during pregnancy in multiple sclerosis. The table came from immunoSEQ multiplex PCR; TCRdb's copy has only in-frame clones and leaves some out. The sample has 65,000 to 80,000 clones, less than 95% seen once. Germline CDR1 and CDR2: SGHVS and FNYEAQ. V shed 1 base and J shed 8 bases, with 11 bases lying between them. The CDR3 is 14 amino acids. This receptor was identified in a female donor with multiple sclerosis, enrolled in a pregnancy study. Here the sequenced sample was peripheral blood, taken in the third trimester of pregnancy. V is TRBV7-6 and J is TRBJ1-4, with TRBD1 as a possible D gene (6 bases). Here the CDR3 DNA reads TGTGCCAGCAGCTTAGGGGGGGGGCGAGAAAAACTGTTTTTT. This gives the protein CASSLGGGREKLFF.